This is a list of T cell receptor beta chains from one sample in a study of T cells after yellow fever vaccination. TCRdb itself ran the 5' RACE reads through MiXCR, one entry per CDR3 protein. The sample lists under 300,000 distinct CDR3 sequences; 10% to 15% were seen once. The sample was CD4+ T cells sorted from PBMCs, taken 45 days after the yellow fever booster vaccination. The receptor source for this set is a man younger than 40 who received the YFV17D yellow fever vaccine. The CDR3 runs from the conserved cysteine through the conserved F or W. The size field is filled for only some rows; it gives once, few, many or a size class.

TRBV7-2 few CASSFEQAGVLTF
TRBV7-2 - CASSSQGGLSYEQYF
TRBV6-1 - CASSPGLSFSYEQYF
TRBV6-5 few CASSYSTLAGDYNEQFF
TRBV12-3/TRBV12-4 - CASSLIGPTTGELFF
TRBV4-2 few CASSQEVQGRQTGELFF
TRBV2 - CASSEGPGGYNEQFF
TRBV9 - CASSVGAGGNTGELFF
TRBV6-1 - CASTWGGLHNEQFF
TRBV12-3/TRBV12-4 - CVSSARGPSASPLHF
TRBV5-1 few CASSLNQGTSYEQYF
TRBV5-1 few CASSWGQGRRDEQYF
TRBV2 - CASTPSRGRGGYTF
TRBV12-3/TRBV12-4 few CASSSTQGQPQHF
TRBV29-1 - CSVLDGEETQYF
TRBV7-2 - CASKGLASTGELFF
TRBV6-2/TRBV6-3 - CASSYPSGAGGPRSSYEQYF
TRBV7-2 few CASSLATVSTDTQYF
TRBV12-3/TRBV12-4 - CASTDRDRTGELFF
TRBV7-2 - CASAPQGTTKNIQYF
TRBV7-7 - CASSLKGASYNEQFF
TRBV12-3/TRBV12-4 few CASSPWTDRTQYF
TRBV6-2/TRBV6-3 - CASPQPLFRLAGADGGEQFF
TRBV11-2 few CASSTRLAQNTGELFF